This TCR beta chain was captured in a study of control samples from healthy donors and cancer patients. TCRdb's table, derived via immunoSEQ multiplex PCR, lists solely in-frame clones and lacks some. The table shows about 160,000 clones, with around 94% occurring only once. The germline V gene has CDR1 SGHDT and CDR2 YYEEEE. The V end was cut by 0 bases, the J end by 4 bases, with 11 bases between. This CDR3 is built from 15 residues. The receptor's source is a man in his sixties with colorectal cancer. The sequenced sample was PBMCs. V and J are TRBV5-6 and TRBJ1-5; D ambiguous. The chain's CDR3 is CASSLGSYSNQPQHF. As DNA, the CDR3 is TGTGCCAGCAGCTTGGGCTCGTATTCAAATCAGCCCCAGCATTTT.